This TCR beta chain was observed in a study of beta chain features in type 1 diabetes. Study conclusions and caveats: VDJ junctions from patients with type 1 diabetes contained fewer insertions and more deletions. Equally in patients and controls, shorter templates might have been favored by PCR.

This clone was seen at least ten times. The target antigen is unknown. Germline V gene sequence: CDR1 SEHNR, CDR2 FQNEAQ (reference sequence). V was trimmed by 3 bases and J by 2 bases, leaving 13 bases between them. The CDR3 consists of 15 residues. Sorted populations all exceeded 95% purity. Expressed TCRB transcripts were sequenced because the isolated RNA had all been reverse transcribed beforehand. The protocol was immunoSEQ multiplex PCR, while the TCRdb copy is restricted to in-frame clones and leaves out a portion. The sample gives some 270,000 clones, about 8.5% of which show up once; more than 0.8% is in the top ten.

The source material was central memory CD4+ T cells from blood. This TCR derives from a woman aged 18 to 35 in good health. The chain uses TRBV7-9 and TRBJ1-2; a weak D match, TRBD1 (5 bases). CDR3 residues: CASSFGAGVNYGYTF. CDR3 coding DNA: TGTGCCAGCAGCTTTGGGGCAGGAGTCAACTATGGCTACACCTTC. The full variable domain, rest sourced from reference TRBV7-9 and TRBJ1-2, is DTGVSQNPRHKITKRGQNVTFRCDPISEHNRLYWYRQTLGQGPEFLTYFQNEAQLEKSRLLSDRFSAERPKGSFSTLEIQRTEQGDSAMYLCASSFGAGVNYGYTFGSGTRLTVV.